A selection of T cell receptor beta chains follows, all from one sample in a study of cytomegalovirus exposure and HLA in healthy donors. The repertoire was sequenced with immunoSEQ multiplex PCR; TCRdb's copy has only in-frame clones and lacks some. Among some 270,000 clones listed, over 90% were seen once. Sequencing input: PBMCs. The receptors shown here come from a girl aged 2 to 9 in good health and CMV-seronegative. CDR3s include the opening cysteine and the closing phenylalanine or tryptophan. A D gene is named only where the DNA matches it firmly. Clone size is not always given. Where it is, it says once, few, many or a class for expanded clones.

CDR3,DNA,V,J,D,size
CASRGADTQYF,TGTGCCAGCCGGGGGGCAGATACGCAGTATTTT,TRBV9,TRBJ2-3,TRBD2,.
CASSIEQGDYGYTF,TGTGCCAGTAGTATCGAACAGGGCGACTATGGCTACACCTTC,TRBV19,TRBJ1-2,.,.
CASSSSERGETQYF,TGTGCCAGCAGCTCCTCGGAACGAGGAGAGACCCAGTACTTC,TRBV7-9,TRBJ2-5,.,.
CAWRRASTDTQYF,TGTGCCTGGAGGCGGGCTAGCACAGATACGCAGTATTTT,TRBV30,TRBJ2-3,.,.
CASSVGTTLGEQYF,TGTGCCAGCAGCGTAGGGACTACCTTGGGCGAGCAGTACTTC,TRBV9,TRBJ2-7,.,.
CASSDRDRAYEQYF,TGCGCCAGCAGCGACCGGGACAGGGCCTACGAGCAGTACTTC,TRBV5-1,TRBJ2-7,TRBD1,.
CASSFSGGARNEQFF,TGTGCCAGCAGCTTCAGCGGGGGGGCCAGGAATGAGCAGTTCTTC,TRBV5-4,TRBJ2-1,TRBD2,.
CASSWRTSGTTDTQYF,TGTGCCAGCAGCTGGAGGACTAGCGGGACTACAGATACGCAGTATTTT,TRBV13,TRBJ2-3,TRBD2,.
CAISGMGQGTTNEKLFF,TGTGCCATCAGTGGAATGGGGCAGGGCACGACTAATGAAAAACTGTTTTTT,TRBV10-3,TRBJ1-4,.,once
CASSLAGTSYEQYF,TGTGCCAGCAGCTTGGCGGGGACCTCCTACGAGCAGTACTTC,TRBV7-2,TRBJ2-7,.,.
CASSLVGGGDGEQFF,TGTGCCAGCAGCTTAGTGGGGGGTGGTGATGGTGAGCAGTTCTTC,TRBV13,TRBJ2-1,.,.
CASRLLGQGGSPLHF,TGTGCCAGCCGATTGCTGGGACAGGGTGGATCACCCCTCCACTTT,TRBV27,TRBJ1-6,TRBD1,.
CASSSRDRAYEQYF,TGTGCCAGCAGCTCACGGGACAGAGCCTACGAGCAGTACTTC,TRBV13,TRBJ2-7,TRBD1,.
CASGTSGDRNEQFF,TGTGCCAGCGGGACTAGCGGGGACCGCAATGAGCAGTTCTTC,TRBV7-9,TRBJ2-1,TRBD2,.
CASSLQGSYEQYF,TGTGCCAGCAGCTTACAGGGGAGCTACGAGCAGTACTTC,TRBV5-6,TRBJ2-7,TRBD1,.
CASSNTQIYNEQFF,TGTGCCAGTAGTAACACCCAAATATACAATGAGCAGTTCTTC,TRBV19,TRBJ2-1,.,.
CASSGESGEQYF,TGTGCCAGCAGCGGAGAGTCGGGCGAGCAGTACTTC,TRBV9,TRBJ2-7,.,.
CASRQGTVGYNEQFF,TGTGCCAGCAGGCAGGGGACAGTTGGCTACAATGAGCAGTTCTTC,TRBV27,TRBJ2-1,TRBD1,.
CASSQDPTGTGNTEAFF,TGTGCCAGCAGCCAAGATCCAACCGGGACAGGGAACACTGAAGCTTTCTTT,TRBV4-2,TRBJ1-1,TRBD1,.
CAWSSAGPSTDTQYF,TGTGCCTGGAGTTCGGCGGGCCCTAGCACAGATACGCAGTATTTT,TRBV30,TRBJ2-3,.,.
CASSPHREWHYGYTF,TGTGCCAGCAGTCCCCACAGGGAATGGCATTATGGCTACACCTTC,TRBV25-1,TRBJ1-2,.,.
CASSSSLLDRPVGTEAFF,TGTGCCAGCTCCTCAAGCCTGCTGGACAGACCGGTGGGCACTGAAGCTTTCTTT,TRBV18,TRBJ1-1,.,.
CASSTQGVSEQYF,TGTGCCAGTAGTACCCAGGGGGTCTCCGAGCAGTACTTC,TRBV19,TRBJ2-7,TRBD1,.
CASSYSTATDTQYF,TGTGCCAGCAGTTACTCGACTGCCACAGATACGCAGTATTTT,TRBV6-5,TRBJ2-3,.,.
CASSQDNYSPLHF,TGTGCCAGCAGCCAAGACAATTATTCACCCCTCCACTTT,TRBV7-3,TRBJ1-6,.,.
CASRPGGVGGYNEQFF,TGTGCCAGCAGACCTGGGGGGGTCGGGGGCTACAATGAGCAGTTCTTC,TRBV28,TRBJ2-1,TRBD2,.
CASSPSGTSGPNEQFF,TGTGCCAGCTCACCGTCCGGGACTAGCGGCCCCAATGAGCAGTTCTTC,TRBV18,TRBJ2-1,TRBD2,.
CASSFRGGTGGNSPLHF,TGTGCCAGCAGTTTCCGCGGTGGGACAGGGGGAAATTCACCCCTCCACTTT,TRBV28,TRBJ1-6,TRBD1,.
CASSQTSGGNEQYF,TGTGCCAGCAGTCAGACTAGCGGGGGAAACGAGCAGTACTTC,TRBV27,TRBJ2-7,TRBD2,.
CAISESEGSESGYTF,TGTGCCATCAGTGAGTCTGAGGGATCAGAAAGTGGCTACACCTTC,TRBV10-3,TRBJ1-2,.,.
CASSPTRQGRSADTQYF,TGTGCCAGTAGTCCGACACGACAGGGGAGATCGGCAGATACGCAGTATTTT,TRBV19,TRBJ2-3,TRBD1,.
CSSSFYSDNSPLHF,TGTTCCAGCAGCTTCTATTCCGATAATTCACCCCTCCACTTT,TRBV7-9,TRBJ1-6,.,.
CASSLDRGGFYTEAFF,TGTGCCAGCTCCCTGGACAGGGGAGGATTCTACACTGAAGCTTTCTTT,TRBV18,TRBJ1-1,TRBD1,.
CASKGEQGNEKLFF,TGTGCCAGCAAAGGTGAACAGGGAAATGAAAAACTGTTTTTT,TRBV7-9,TRBJ1-4,.,.
CASSRGGDYEQYF,TGTGCCAGCAGTCGAGGAGGGGACTACGAGCAGTACTTC,TRBV27,TRBJ2-7,.,.
CASSLLATLYHNEQFF,TGTGCCAGCAGCCTACTAGCTACGTTATACCACAATGAGCAGTTCTTC,TRBV11-2,TRBJ2-1,.,.
CASSLYKRELEGETQYF,TGTGCCAGCAGCTTATATAAGCGGGAGTTAGAAGGAGAGACCCAGTACTTC,TRBV7-2,TRBJ2-5,TRBD2,once
CASRLRGGTDTQYF,TGTGCCAGCAGACTCAGGGGTGGCACAGATACGCAGTATTTT,TRBV6-6,TRBJ2-3,.,.
CASSGGPPEKLFF,TGTGCCAGCAGCGGCGGCCCCCCCGAAAAACTGTTTTTT,TRBV6-5,TRBJ1-4,.,.
CASSLLTYRDRNEKLFF,TGTGCCAGCAGCTTACTTACTTACCGGGACAGAAATGAAAAACTGTTTTTT,TRBV7-8,TRBJ1-4,TRBD1,.
CASSSPGSFLYEQYF,TGTGCCAGCAGCTCCCCAGGGTCTTTCCTTTACGAGCAGTACTTC,TRBV7-9,TRBJ2-7,.,.
CASSQGTGGLYNEQFF,TGTGCCAGCAGTCAAGGGACAGGGGGACTCTACAATGAGCAGTTCTTC,TRBV27,TRBJ2-1,TRBD1,.
CASSHPGERRSYNEQFF,TGCGCCAGCAGTCACCCTGGGGAGAGACGCTCCTACAATGAGCAGTTCTTC,TRBV23-1,TRBJ2-1,.,.
CASSPGGGLYQETQYF,TGTGCCAGCAGCCCTGGCGGCGGACTGTACCAAGAGACCCAGTACTTC,TRBV7-9,TRBJ2-5,.,.
CASSQLTGDSYNEQFF,TGTGCCAGCAGCCAATTGACGGGAGACTCCTACAATGAGCAGTTCTTC,TRBV4-2,TRBJ2-1,.,.
CASARPEEETQYF,TGTGCCAGCGCCCGGCCTGAGGAAGAGACCCAGTACTTC,TRBV13,TRBJ2-5,.,.
CASSPMGQSSYNSPLHF,TGTGCCAGCAGCCCCATGGGACAGAGCTCCTATAATTCACCCCTCCACTTT,TRBV5-6,TRBJ1-6,TRBD1,.
CASSDRTRGSGEQYF,TGCGCCAGCAGTGACCGTACCAGGGGATCAGGCGAGCAGTACTTC,TRBV10-2,TRBJ2-7,.,.
CAWRYKRQGDNSPLHF,TGTGCCTGGAGATATAAACGACAGGGGGACAATTCACCCCTCCACTTT,TRBV30,TRBJ1-6,TRBD1,.
CASNIGDRALGNTIYF,TGTGCCAGCAACATAGGAGACAGGGCGCTTGGAAACACCATATATTTT,TRBV28,TRBJ1-3,TRBD1,.
CASSLEGGNTEAFF,TGCGCCAGCAGCTTGGAGGGAGGGAACACTGAAGCTTTCTTT,TRBV5-1,TRBJ1-1,.,.
CASSPLGDSTAFSGNTIYF,TGTGCCAGCTCACCTCTGGGGGACTCTACTGCGTTCTCTGGAAACACCATATATTTT,TRBV18,TRBJ1-3,.,.
CASSLVPAGGPGETQYF,TGTGCCAGCAGCTTAGTCCCAGCGGGAGGCCCAGGGGAGACCCAGTACTTC,TRBV11-2,TRBJ2-5,TRBD2,.
CASSWTSGNTGELFF,TGCGCCAGCAGCTGGACTAGCGGTAACACCGGGGAGCTGTTTTTT,TRBV5-1,TRBJ2-2,TRBD2,.
CASSQTGNTGELFF,TGTGCCAGCAGTCAGACAGGGAACACCGGGGAGCTGTTTTTT,TRBV6-6,TRBJ2-2,.,.